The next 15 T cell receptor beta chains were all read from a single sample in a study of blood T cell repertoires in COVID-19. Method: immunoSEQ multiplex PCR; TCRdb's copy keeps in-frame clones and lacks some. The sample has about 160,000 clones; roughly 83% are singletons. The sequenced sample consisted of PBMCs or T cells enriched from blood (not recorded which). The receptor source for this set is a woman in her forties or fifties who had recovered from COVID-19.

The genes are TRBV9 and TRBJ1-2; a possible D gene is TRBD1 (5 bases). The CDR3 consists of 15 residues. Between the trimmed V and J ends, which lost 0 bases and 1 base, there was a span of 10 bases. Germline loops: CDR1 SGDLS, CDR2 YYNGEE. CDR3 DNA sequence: TGTGCCAGCAGCGTAGGGGGGGTCCTTAACTATGGCTACACCTTC. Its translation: CASSVGGVLNYGYTF.

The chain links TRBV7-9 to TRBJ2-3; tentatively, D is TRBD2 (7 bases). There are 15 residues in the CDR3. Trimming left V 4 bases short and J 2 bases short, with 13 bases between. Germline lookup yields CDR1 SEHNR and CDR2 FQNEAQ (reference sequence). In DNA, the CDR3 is TGTGCCAGCAGCTCCGGGGGGCCCCCCACAGATACGCAGTATTTT. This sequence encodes CASSSGGPPTDTQYF. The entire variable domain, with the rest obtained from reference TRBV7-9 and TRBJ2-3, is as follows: DTGVSQNPRHKITKRGQNVTFRCDPISEHNRLYWYRQTLGQGPEFLTYFQNEAQLEKSRLLSDRFSAERPKGSFSTLEIQRTEQGDSAMYLCASSSGGPPTDTQYFGPGTRLTVL.

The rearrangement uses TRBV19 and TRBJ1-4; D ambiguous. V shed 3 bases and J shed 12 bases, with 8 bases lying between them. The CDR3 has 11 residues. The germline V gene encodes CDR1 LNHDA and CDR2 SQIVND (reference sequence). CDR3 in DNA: TGTGCCAGTAGTATTGCGCAGGAACTGTTTTTT. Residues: CASSIAQELFF.

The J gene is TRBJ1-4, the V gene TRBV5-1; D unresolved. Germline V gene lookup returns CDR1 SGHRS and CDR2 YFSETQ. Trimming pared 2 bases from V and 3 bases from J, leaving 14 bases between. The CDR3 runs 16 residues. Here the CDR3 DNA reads TGCGCCAGCAGCTTTGGTTCGGGGAAGGCTAATGAAAAACTGTTTTTT. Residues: CASSFGSGKANEKLFF.

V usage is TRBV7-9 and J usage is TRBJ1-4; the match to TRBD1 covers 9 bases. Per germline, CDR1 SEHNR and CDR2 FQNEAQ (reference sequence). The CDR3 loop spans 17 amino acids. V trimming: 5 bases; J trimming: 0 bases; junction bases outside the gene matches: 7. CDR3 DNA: TGTGCCAGCAGCCCTCGGACAGGGGAGGCAACTAATGAAAAACTGTTTTTT. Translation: CASSPRTGEATNEKLFF.

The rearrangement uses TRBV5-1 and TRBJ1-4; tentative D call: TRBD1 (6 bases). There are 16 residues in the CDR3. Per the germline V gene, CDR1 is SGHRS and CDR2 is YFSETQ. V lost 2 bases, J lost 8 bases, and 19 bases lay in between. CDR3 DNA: TGCGCCAGCAGCTTCCTCGGGGGGGGCTCCGAGGAAAAACTGTTTTTT. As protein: CASSFLGGGSEEKLFF.

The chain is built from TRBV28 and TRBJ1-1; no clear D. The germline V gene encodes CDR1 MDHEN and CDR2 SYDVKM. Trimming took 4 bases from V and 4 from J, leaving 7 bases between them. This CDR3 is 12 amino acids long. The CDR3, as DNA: TGTGCCAGCAGTTGGCGGGCCACTGAAGCTTTCTTT. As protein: CASSWRATEAFF.

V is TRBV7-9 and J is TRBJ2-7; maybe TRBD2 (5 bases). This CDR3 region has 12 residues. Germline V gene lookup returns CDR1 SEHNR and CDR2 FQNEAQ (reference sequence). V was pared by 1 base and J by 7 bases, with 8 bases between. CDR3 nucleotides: TGTGCCAGCAGCTTAGGGTCGGGGGAGCAGTACGTC. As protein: CASSLGSGEQYV.

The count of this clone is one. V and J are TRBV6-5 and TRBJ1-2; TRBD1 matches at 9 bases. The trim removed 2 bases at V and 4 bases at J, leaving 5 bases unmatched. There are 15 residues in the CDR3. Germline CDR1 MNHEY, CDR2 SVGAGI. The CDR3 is CASSYGGDRAYGYTF. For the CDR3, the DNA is TGTGCCAGCAGTTACGGGGGGGACAGGGCCTATGGCTACACCTTC.

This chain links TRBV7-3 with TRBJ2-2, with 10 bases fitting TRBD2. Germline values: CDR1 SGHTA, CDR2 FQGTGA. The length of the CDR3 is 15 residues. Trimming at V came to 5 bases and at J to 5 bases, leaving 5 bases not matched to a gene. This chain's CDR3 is CASSIAGGQTGELFF. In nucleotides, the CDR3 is TGTGCCAGCAGCATAGCGGGGGGACAGACCGGGGAGCTGTTTTTT.

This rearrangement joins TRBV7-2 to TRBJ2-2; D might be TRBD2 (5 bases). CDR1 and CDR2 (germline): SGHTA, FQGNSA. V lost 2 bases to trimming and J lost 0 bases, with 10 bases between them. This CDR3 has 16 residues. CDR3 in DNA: TGTGCCAGCAGCTTACGGGGAGATACGAACACCGGGGAGCTGTTTTTT. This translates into CASSLRGDTNTGELFF.

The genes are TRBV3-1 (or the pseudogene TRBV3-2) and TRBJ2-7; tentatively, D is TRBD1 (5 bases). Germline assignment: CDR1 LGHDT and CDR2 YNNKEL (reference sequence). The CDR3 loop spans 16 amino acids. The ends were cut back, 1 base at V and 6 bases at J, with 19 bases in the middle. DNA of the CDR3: TGTGCCAGCAGCCAAGTGAGCAGGGCCTCCACGGGCGAGCAGTACGTC. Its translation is CASSQVSRASTGEQYV.

CDR3 region: CASAGTNYGYTF. The CDR3 coding sequence is TGTGCCAGCGCCGGGACTAACTATGGCTACACCTTC. This rearrangement joins TRBV18 to TRBJ1-2; D remains ambiguous. The CDR3 totals 12 residues. The V gene's germline CDR1 is KGHSH and CDR2 LQKENI. Deletions cut 8 bases from V and 0 bases from J, with 7 bases between.

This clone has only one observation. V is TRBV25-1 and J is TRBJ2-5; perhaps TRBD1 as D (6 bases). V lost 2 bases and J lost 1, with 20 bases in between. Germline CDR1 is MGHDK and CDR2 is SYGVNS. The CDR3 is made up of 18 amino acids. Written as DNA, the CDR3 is TGTGCCAGCAGTGAACTATCCCCTGACAGGCCGGGCCAAGAGACCCAGTACTTC. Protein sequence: CASSELSPDRPGQETQYF.

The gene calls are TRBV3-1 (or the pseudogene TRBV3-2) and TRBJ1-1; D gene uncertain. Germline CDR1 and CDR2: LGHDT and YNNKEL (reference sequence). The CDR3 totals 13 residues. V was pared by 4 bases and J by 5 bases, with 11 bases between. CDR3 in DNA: TGTGCCAGCAGCCTCCCCGCGGGGACTGAAGCTTTCTTT. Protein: CASSLPAGTEAFF.